A single TCR beta chain is shown here with its context. This receptor's antigen is unknown. No base-level quality is on record; no much larger clone is a single base apart. Two independent genomic DNA replicates were amplified for each sample, with approximately 0.5 ug used for blood and about 1.5 ug for tumor or normal breast. Following the manufacturer's instructions, the ImmunoSeq Intro kit was used to carry out TCRB sequencing on genomic DNA. Multiplex PCR ran about 29 cycles with proprietary primers and spike-in control sequences for absolute quantification. Single-end 150-bp reads were used to sequence an 87-bp fragment spanning the CDR3 and the flanking V and J genes. Each lane of an Illumina MiSeq running version 3.0 chemistry carried seven multiplexed samples, with two replicates apiece. The source study handled its data this way. The vendor's proprietary pipeline processed the raw data and merged both replicates into a single result for each sample. A clonotype was defined as productive rearrangements that share the same V-gene family, CDR3 amino acid sequence and J-gene segment. Clonality was computed as 1 minus the normalized Shannon entropy (Pielou evenness) of TCRB abundances. T cell density was estimated as total templates divided by the number of input cells, with the number of input cells inferred from the DNA input amount. Recon, run with its default parameters, was used to estimate overall repertoire diversity and clonality. Clonotypes with over 0.1% abundance in tumor and at least 32-fold higher abundance in tumor than in normal breast were defined as tumor-enriched. TCRdb took over this immuneACCESS table, retaining in-frame rearrangements with V and J assigned. Such tables are incomplete; in checked studies, under half of the missing clones stem from an unresolved V gene, and the remainder is unexplained. V, J and clone size were drawn from that table, and D and trimming were deduced from the DNA. The sample profile shows 25,000 to 35,000 clones; around 70% of them were found once. The ten largest make up approximately 35% of the sample.

The cysteine opens and the phenylalanine closes a CDR3 of 15 amino acids. Only the CDR3 portion is preserved as DNA: 45 bases, with reading frame beginning at the first base. Taken from the germline V gene, the CDR1 and CDR2 loops are SGHAT and FQNNGV. At the junction V is shortened by 1 base and J by 7 bases; bases outside the gene matches: 5. This sample was included in a study of early stage breast cancer tumors (dated by TCRdb to 2016 to 2017). At the level of the whole study: Of the 15 to 20 invasive breast tumors, around twelve were found to be estrogen receptor-positive, progesterone receptor-positive and HER2-negative. A total of some 2.6 million templates, representing some 1 million unique clonotypes, were detected across all samples. On average, each sample got about 9.6-fold read coverage. About 65% of the 12 ER+/PR+/HER2- tumors were invasive ductal carcinomas, while the other four were invasive lobular carcinomas.

The study profiled bulk TCR beta-chain repertoires in matched peripheral blood, tumor and adjacent normal breast tissue taken from around 15 patients with early-stage breast cancer. Before surgery, whole blood (roughly 4.5-10 mL) was collected into EDTA tubes and processed within 2 hours. Peripheral blood mononuclear cells were isolated by Ficoll-Paque centrifugation in SepMate-50 tubes. PBMCs were cryopreserved in around 90% FBS with around 10% DMSO in aliquots of roughly 1.9 to 4.5 million cells and stored in liquid nitrogen. Genomic DNA was extracted with the Qiagen AllPrep DNA/RNA Mini kit. Overall results and qualifications from the work: Greater similarity was observed between blood and normal breast repertoires than between blood and tumor repertoires, and tumor was distinguished from normal in about 90% of the 16 patients when each tissue was compared with blood. Enriched TCRB sequences shared across patients were mostly commonly generated sequences, unlikely to play an important role in the tumor microenvironment. Because the cohort was small, analysis by tumor subtype was not possible. Bulk genomic DNA sequencing of unsorted cells missed chain pairing and functional markers such as CD4, CD8 and FOXP3. Compared with adjacent normal breast tissue, tumors had higher clonality and 2 to 3-fold greater T cell density.

The chain uses TRBV11-2 and TRBJ2-1, with 9 bases aligning to TRBD2. The specimen was blood. This TCR came from a person aged 45 to 59 with breast cancer. The bases read TGTGCCAGCAGCTTAGGGACTAGCGTAATAAATGAGCAGTTCTTC. This sequence encodes CASSLGTSVINEQFF.